Presented here are 2 T cell receptor beta chains from one specimen sequenced in a study of shared clonotypes between healthy human individuals. TCRdb's copy holds only in-frame clones and misses some; the assay was immunoSEQ multiplex PCR. The sample has roughly 1.4 million clones; 97% to 99% are singletons. The source material was naive CD4+ T cells sorted from blood. The subset was: CD45RA+ positively selected. These receptors were taken from a man aged 25 to 40 in good health.

The chain carries TRBV5-1 and TRBJ2-7, with 7 bases lining up with TRBD2. CDR1 and CDR2 from the germline V gene are SGHRS and YFSETQ. This CDR3 has 14 residues. J lost 1 base, V lost 5 bases, and 6 bases had no gene match. CDR3 bases: TGCGCCAGCAGTGGGACTACACTTTCCTACGAGCAGTACTTC. Translation gives CASSGTTLSYEQYF. The whole variable domain, remainder taken from reference TRBV5-1 and TRBJ2-7, is KAGVTQTPRYLIKTRGQQVTLSCSPISGHRSVSWYQQTPGQGLQFLFEYFSETQRNKGNFPGRFSGRQFSNSRSEMNVSTLELGDSALYLCASSGTTLSYEQYFGPGTRLTVT.

This chain links TRBV27 with TRBJ1-3, with D perhaps TRBD1 (5 bases). The V gene's germline CDR1 is MNHEY and CDR2 SMNVEV (reference sequence). CDR3 size: 13 residues. V was shortened by 7 bases and J by 2 bases, with 9 bases between the two germline ends. Written as DNA, the CDR3 is TGTGCCAGCAAGGGGAGCCCTGGAAACACCATATATTTT. Amino acids: CASKGSPGNTIYF.